The T cell receptor beta chain described here comes from a study of T cells in tuberculosis. Study overall: CD1B tetramers identified T cells specific for mycobacterial lipid GMM. Study-wide points: Some low-affinity tetramer-binding T cells may be absent from this sample.

Sorting used thawed, overnight-rested PBMC stained with anti-CD3, a viability dye and GMM-loaded CD1B tetramer. The CD1B tetramers carried C32 glucose monomycolate purified from Rhodococcus equi. CD14-expressing monocytes were removed from PBMC before cryopreservation and sorting. About 100,000 tetramer-negative cells were sorted from each donor. The data were produced by immunoSEQ multiplex PCR, yet TCRdb's version contains in-frame clones alone and is incomplete. The sample lists about 58,000 clones, roughly 90% occurring once. The CDR3 runs to 13 residues. V lost 2 bases and J lost 5, with 9 bases in between. Per germline, CDR1 MNHNY and CDR2 SVGAGI (reference sequence).

V usage is TRBV6-6 and J usage is TRBJ1-2, with D unresolved. The sequencing input was CD1b-GMM tetramer-negative cells sorted from PBMCs. The receptor comes from an adult woman with latent tuberculosis. The CDR3 protein is CASSYDPGYGYTF. In DNA, the CDR3 is TGTGCCAGCAGTTACGATCCCGGGTATGGCTACACCTTC.